These 22 T cell receptor beta chains were all obtained from the same sample, sequenced in a study of CXCR3-negative and CXCR3-positive naive CD8 T cells. Preparation of TRB cDNA libraries relied on 5' RACE carrying UMI labels. TCRdb re-called the 5' RACE reads and gives one entry per CDR3 protein, without DNA. The repertoire table contains fewer than 95,000 distinct CDR3 sequences. The material sequenced was naive CXCR3- CD8+ T cells from blood. Subset of the sample: CD45RO-CCR7+CD27+CD95- naive CD8+ T cells lacking CXCR3 (TNR3-). Source of these receptors: a human donor in good health. Some clones in this sample may be carry-over from other donors' samples.

This chain uses TRBV5-1 with TRBJ2-7; TCRdb names TRBD1, which stays unverified in the absence of DNA. The CDR3 length is 14 residues. Germline CDR1 and CDR2: SGHRS and YFSETQ. CDR3 sequence reads: CASSLKDRVDEQYF.

The chain couples TRBV20-1 to TRBJ2-7; TCRdb picks TRBD1, but there is no DNA to check that call. The germline V gene has CDR1 DFQATT and CDR2 SNEGSKA (reference sequence). The CDR3 contains 16 residues. CDR3: CSARSLRDPEDYEQYF.

J is TRBJ2-7 and V is TRBV4-2; the D gene TCRdb calls, TRBD1, cannot be checked with no DNA. CDR3 length: 15 residues. Germline CDR1 reads LGHNA; CDR2 reads YNFKEQ. The CDR3 reads CASSHNQGSTYEQYF.

The chain links TRBV20-1 to TRBJ1-2; TCRdb gives TRBD1 as the D gene, but with no DNA this cannot be confirmed. CDR3 length: 16 residues. CDR1 is DFQATT, CDR2 SNEGSKA, per germline (reference sequence). Here the CDR3 reads CSAPLTRTGTNYGYTF.

This chain joins TRBV10-3 and TRBJ2-7; TCRdb selects TRBD1, and the lack of DNA leaves this call unchecked. This CDR3 has 16 residues. The V gene's germline CDR1 is ENHRY and CDR2 SYGVKD. The CDR3 loop reads CAISESTGTARYEQYF.

The rearrangement links TRBV2 to TRBJ2-7. Per the germline V gene, CDR1 is SNHLY and CDR2 is FYNNEI. This CDR3 is 12 amino acids long. The CDR3 sequence: CASIKITYEQYF.

V usage is TRBV27 and J usage is TRBJ2-5; TCRdb calls TRBD2, which cannot be checked without DNA. This CDR3 contains 14 residues. The germline V gene has CDR1 MNHEY and CDR2 SMNVEV (reference sequence). The CDR3 region is CASRIIAGSETQYF.

The V call is TRBV29-1, the J call TRBJ2-3; TCRdb gives TRBD2 as the D gene, but with no DNA this cannot be confirmed. Germline V gene sequence: CDR1 SQVTM, CDR2 ANQGSEA. The CDR3 length is 14 residues. CDR3: CSVQRAGEADTQYF.

This chain uses TRBV29-1 with TRBJ1-2. Per germline, CDR1 SQVTM and CDR2 ANQGSEA. This CDR3 region has 12 residues. CDR3 loop: CSVEEGFWGYTF. The variable domain in full, with the rest retrieved from reference TRBV29-1 and TRBJ1-2, is SAVISQKPSRDICQRGTSLTIQCQVDSQVTMMFWYRQQPGQSLTLIATANQGSEATYESGFVIDKFPISRPNLTFSTLTVSNMSPEDSSIYLCSVEEGFWGYTFGSGTRLTVV.

The chain employs TRBV29-1 and TRBJ2-1; TCRdb picks TRBD1, but there is no DNA to check that call. This CDR3 comprises 13 residues. Germline CDR1 is SQVTM and CDR2 is ANQGSEA. The CDR3: CSVDRERYNEQFF.

The rearrangement links TRBV28 to TRBJ2-3; without DNA, the TCRdb call of TRBD2 cannot be checked. Germline loops: CDR1 MDHEN, CDR2 SYDVKM. CDR3 size: 20 residues. The CDR3 sequence: CASHFNPGTSGGLSTDTQYF.

This chain connects TRBV20-1 to TRBJ2-1. The CDR3 contains 16 residues. The V gene's germline CDR1 is DFQATT and CDR2 SNEGSKA (reference sequence). The CDR3 reads CSARERLLGPYNEQFF.

V and J are TRBV29-1 and TRBJ1-1; TCRdb picks TRBD1, but there is no DNA to check that call. The CDR3 is made up of 12 amino acids. Germline CDR1 SQVTM, CDR2 ANQGSEA. Here the CDR3 reads CSVGGQLDEAFF.

The CDR3 is CSAPTSGGSYNEQFF. The V gene is TRBV20-1, the J gene TRBJ2-1; TCRdb's D gene call, TRBD2, goes unchecked for lack of DNA. The CDR3 has 15 residues. Germline-derived CDR1 and CDR2 are DFQATT and SNEGSKA (reference sequence).

The chain is built from TRBV29-1 and TRBJ1-2. The CDR3 length is 14 residues. Germline CDR1 and CDR2: SQVTM and ANQGSEA. This CDR3 reads CSVEAGGQVLGYTF.

The rearrangement uses TRBV6-6 and TRBJ2-7. Per the germline V gene, CDR1 is MNHNY and CDR2 is SVGAGI (reference sequence). The CDR3 spans 13 residues. CDR3 residues: CASSYSQGYEQYF.

The gene calls are TRBV14 and TRBJ1-1; TCRdb's assignment of TRBD1 cannot be checked, as there is no DNA. Germline CDR1 SGHDN, CDR2 FVKESK. The length of the CDR3 is 17 residues. The chain's CDR3 is CASSQATLPSGFKEAFF.

The chain employs TRBV6-5 and TRBJ2-2. The CDR3 runs 16 residues. Germline V gives CDR1 MNHEY, CDR2 SVGAGI. Here the CDR3 reads CASSWTPKGLTGELFF.

The chain is built from TRBV6-5 and TRBJ2-7; TCRdb gives TRBD2 as the D gene, but with no DNA this cannot be confirmed. Germline lookup yields CDR1 MNHEY and CDR2 SVGAGI. The CDR3 is 14 residues long. The CDR3 is CASRSRDYPYEQYF.

This sequence joins TRBV7-3 and TRBJ2-6. The CDR3 sequence is 15 residues long. Germline CDR1 reads SGHTA; CDR2 reads FQGTGA. CDR3 protein: CASSLTGSGANVLTF.

The genes are TRBV7-9 and TRBJ1-4; without DNA, the TCRdb call of TRBD1 cannot be checked. Germline V lookup: CDR1 SEHNR, CDR2 FQNEAQ (reference sequence). CDR3 length equals 16 residues. The CDR3: CASSARTEATNEKLFF.

The chain uses TRBV29-1 and TRBJ2-7. CDR3 size: 15 residues. The germline V gene has CDR1 SQVTM and CDR2 ANQGSEA. CDR3 amino acids: CSVEDPSGGAYEQYF.